This T cell receptor (beta chain) was documented in a study of T cell responses to AZD1222 COVID-19 vaccine. General study results and limits: Just a handful of AZD1222 recipients were seropositive at baseline.

Using immunoSEQ multiplex PCR, the repertoire was profiled, and TCRdb retains in-frame clones only, with some absent. Of over 130,000 clones detected, approximately 90% appear once; the ten largest clones hold more than 3%. Of note for this clone: What it binds is unknown.

V lost 4 bases and J lost 4, with 13 bases in between. Looked up from germline, CDR1 is LGHDT and CDR2 is YNNKEL (reference sequence). The CDR3 runs 14 residues. This clonotype was obtained from an adult who received the AZD1222 COVID-19 vaccine. The source material was peripheral blood, sampled 28 days after the second AZD1222 dose. The V and J genes are TRBV3-1 (or the pseudogene TRBV3-2) and TRBJ1-1; a weak D match, TRBD1 (6 bases). For the CDR3, the DNA is TGTGCCAGCAGCCCCACAGGGACGGGCACTGAAGCTTTCTTT. It encodes CASSPTGTGTEAFF.